This is a list of T cell receptor beta chains from one sample in a study of spatial heterogeneity in lung cancer. TCRdb reprocessed the 5' RACE reads with MiXCR, giving one entry per CDR3 protein. The sample consists of 2,700 or so distinct CDR3 sequences, about 5.5% of them appearing once. The sample here was lung tumor tissue, taken at surgery. The receptor source for this set is a male donor with early-stage non-small cell lung cancer. Both conserved end residues are part of each CDR3. A D gene is named only where the DNA matches it firmly. Size is stated as once, few, many or a size class.

d_call,clone_size,v_call,j_call,cdr3_aa,cdr3_nt
TRBD2,medium-sized,TRBV20-1,TRBJ2-1,CSASSSGAEFF,TGCAGTGCTAGTTCTAGCGGCGCTGAGTTCTTC
TRBD1,medium-sized,TRBV10-3,TRBJ1-5,CAISESASGTGRSNQPQHF,TGTGCCATCAGTGAGTCGGCCTCCGGGACAGGTCGGAGCAATCAGCCCCAGCATTTT
.,medium-sized,TRBV12-3/TRBV12-4,TRBJ1-1,CASSLSAEAFF,TGTGCCAGCAGTTTATCGGCTGAAGCTTTCTTT
TRBD2,many,TRBV7-8,TRBJ2-5,CASSLRTSGSGETQYF,TGTGCCAGCAGCTTGAGGACTAGCGGGAGTGGAGAGACCCAGTACTTC
TRBD1,many,TRBV7-2,TRBJ2-3,CASSPRDRGYTDTQYF,TGTGCCAGCAGCCCGCGGGACAGGGGGTACACAGATACGCAGTATTTT
TRBD1,many,TRBV4-3,TRBJ2-1,CASSRQGFRTGGAHNEQFF,TGCGCCAGCAGCCGGCAAGGGTTCAGGACAGGGGGCGCCCACAATGAGCAGTTCTTC
TRBD1,many,TRBV4-1,TRBJ2-7,CASSQEGWDRDYEQYF,TGCGCCAGCAGCCAAGAAGGTTGGGACAGAGACTACGAGCAGTACTTC
.,many,TRBV20-1,TRBJ2-1,CSANPPDSYNEQFF,TGCAGTGCTAACCCCCCTGACTCCTACAATGAGCAGTTCTTC
TRBD2,many,TRBV5-1,TRBJ2-1,CASSRGTSGGNEQFF,TGCGCCAGCAGCCGGGGGACTAGCGGGGGCAATGAGCAGTTCTTC
TRBD1,medium-sized,TRBV6-2/TRBV6-3,TRBJ2-6,CASSRDRASGANVLTF,TGTGCCAGCAGTAGGGACAGGGCGTCTGGGGCCAACGTCCTGACTTTC
TRBD1,medium-sized,TRBV11-2,TRBJ1-1,CASSLGQGVTEAFF,TGTGCCAGCAGCTTAGGACAGGGGGTTACTGAAGCTTTCTTT
TRBD1,medium-sized,TRBV20-1,TRBJ2-5,CSAGDRVRETQYF,TGCAGTGCGGGGGACAGGGTTAGGGAGACCCAGTACTTC